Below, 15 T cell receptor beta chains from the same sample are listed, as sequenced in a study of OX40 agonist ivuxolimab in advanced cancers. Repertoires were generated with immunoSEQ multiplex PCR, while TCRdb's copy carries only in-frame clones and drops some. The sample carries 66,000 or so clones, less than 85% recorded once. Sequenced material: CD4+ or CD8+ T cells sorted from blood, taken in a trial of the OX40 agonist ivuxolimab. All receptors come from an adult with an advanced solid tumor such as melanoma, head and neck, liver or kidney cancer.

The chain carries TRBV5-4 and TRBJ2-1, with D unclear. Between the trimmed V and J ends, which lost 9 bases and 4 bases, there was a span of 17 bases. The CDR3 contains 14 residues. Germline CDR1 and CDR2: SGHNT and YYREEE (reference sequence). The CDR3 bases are TGTGCCACTTCCCTGGTGGGCAGATACAATGAGCAGTTCTTC. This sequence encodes CATSLVGRYNEQFF. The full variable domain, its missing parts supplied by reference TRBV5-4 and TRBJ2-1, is ETGVTQSPTHLIKTRGQQVTLRCSSQSGHNTVSWYQQALGQGPQFIFQYYREEENGRGNFPPRFSGLQFPNYSSELNVNALELDDSALYLCATSLVGRYNEQFFGPGTRLTVL.

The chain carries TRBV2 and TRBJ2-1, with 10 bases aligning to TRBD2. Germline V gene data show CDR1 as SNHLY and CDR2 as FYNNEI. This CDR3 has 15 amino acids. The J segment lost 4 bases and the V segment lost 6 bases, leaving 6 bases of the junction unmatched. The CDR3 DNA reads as TGTGCCAGCAGCCTAGCGGGAGCCGGGTACAATGAGCAGTTCTTC. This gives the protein CASSLAGAGYNEQFF.

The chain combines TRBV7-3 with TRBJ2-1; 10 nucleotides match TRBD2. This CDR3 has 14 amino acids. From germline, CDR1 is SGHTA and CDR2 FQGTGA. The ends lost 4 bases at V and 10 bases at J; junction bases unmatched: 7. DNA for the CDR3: TGTGCCAGCAGCTCGGGCCTAGCGGGAGAGGAGCAGTTCTTC. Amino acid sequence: CASSSGLAGEEQFF.

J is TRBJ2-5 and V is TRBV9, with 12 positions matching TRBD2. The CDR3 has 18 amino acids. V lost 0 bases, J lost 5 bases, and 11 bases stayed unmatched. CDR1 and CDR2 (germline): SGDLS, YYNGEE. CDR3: CASSVGLLAGGPLETQYF. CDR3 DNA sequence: TGTGCCAGCAGCGTAGGCCTCCTAGCGGGAGGGCCCTTGGAGACCCAGTACTTC.

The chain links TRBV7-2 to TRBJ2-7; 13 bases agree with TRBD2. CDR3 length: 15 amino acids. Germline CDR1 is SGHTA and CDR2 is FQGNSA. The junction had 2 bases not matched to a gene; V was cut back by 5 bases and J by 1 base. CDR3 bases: TGTGCCAGCAGCACTAGCGGGAGGGCGTCCTACGAGCAGTACTTC. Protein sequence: CASSTSGRASYEQYF.

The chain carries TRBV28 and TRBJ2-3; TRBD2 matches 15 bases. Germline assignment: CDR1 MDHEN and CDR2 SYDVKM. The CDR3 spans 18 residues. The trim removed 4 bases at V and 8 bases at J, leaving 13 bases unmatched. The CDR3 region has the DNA TGTGCCAGCAGTTACGCCCCGGGACTAGCGGGGGGCACGGGTACGCAGTATTTT. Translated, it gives CASSYAPGLAGGTGTQYF.

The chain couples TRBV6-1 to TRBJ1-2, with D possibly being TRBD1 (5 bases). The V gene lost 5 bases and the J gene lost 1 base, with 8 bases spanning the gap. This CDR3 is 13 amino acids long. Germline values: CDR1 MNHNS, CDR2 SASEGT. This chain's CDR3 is CASSWDDNYGYTF. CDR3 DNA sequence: TGTGCCAGCAGTTGGGACGATAACTATGGCTACACCTTC.

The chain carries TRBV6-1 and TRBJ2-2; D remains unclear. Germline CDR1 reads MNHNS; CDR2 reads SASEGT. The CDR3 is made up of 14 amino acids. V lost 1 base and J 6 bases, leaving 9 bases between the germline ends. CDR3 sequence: CASSEGPVAGELFF. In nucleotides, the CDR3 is TGTGCCAGCAGTGAAGGGCCGGTCGCCGGGGAGCTGTTTTTT.

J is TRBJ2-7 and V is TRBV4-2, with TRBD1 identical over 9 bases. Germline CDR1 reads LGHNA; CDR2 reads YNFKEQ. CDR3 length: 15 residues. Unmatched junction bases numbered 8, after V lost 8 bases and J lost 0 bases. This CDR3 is CASGYRQGDSYEQYF. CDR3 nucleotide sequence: TGTGCCAGCGGGTACAGACAGGGGGACTCCTACGAGCAGTACTTC.

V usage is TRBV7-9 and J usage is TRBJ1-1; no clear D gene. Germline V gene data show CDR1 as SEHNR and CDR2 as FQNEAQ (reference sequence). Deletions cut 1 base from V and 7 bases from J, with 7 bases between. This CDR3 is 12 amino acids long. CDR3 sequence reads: CASSLDGFEAFF. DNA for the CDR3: TGTGCCAGCAGCTTAGATGGCTTTGAAGCTTTCTTT.

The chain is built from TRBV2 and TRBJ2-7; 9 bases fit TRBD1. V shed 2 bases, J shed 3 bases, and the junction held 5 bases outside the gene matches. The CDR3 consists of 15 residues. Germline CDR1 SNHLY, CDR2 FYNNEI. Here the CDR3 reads CASSEPTGGSYEQYF. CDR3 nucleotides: TGTGCCAGCAGTGAACCGACAGGGGGTAGCTACGAGCAGTACTTC.

CDR3 protein: CASRDGSSYEQYF. CDR3 nucleotide sequence: TGTGCCAGCCGGGACGGGAGCTCCTACGAGCAGTACTTC. The genes are TRBV11-1 and TRBJ2-7, with D possibly being TRBD2 (6 bases). This CDR3 comprises 13 residues. V lost 8 bases and J lost 0, with 11 bases in between. Germline V gene sequence: CDR1 SGHAT, CDR2 FQDESV (reference sequence).

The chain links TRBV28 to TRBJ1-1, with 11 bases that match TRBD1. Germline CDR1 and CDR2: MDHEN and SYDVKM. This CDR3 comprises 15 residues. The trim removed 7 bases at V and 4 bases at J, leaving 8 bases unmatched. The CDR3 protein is CASTWTGGSSTEAFF. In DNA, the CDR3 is TGTGCCAGCACCTGGACAGGGGGCTCAAGCACTGAAGCTTTCTTT.

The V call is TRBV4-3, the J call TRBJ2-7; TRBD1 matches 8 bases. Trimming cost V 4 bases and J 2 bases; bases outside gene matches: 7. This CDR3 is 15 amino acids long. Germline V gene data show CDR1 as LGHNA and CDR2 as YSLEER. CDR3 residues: CASSRLTGEAYEQYF. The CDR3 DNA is TGCGCCAGCAGCCGTCTGACAGGGGAGGCCTACGAGCAGTACTTC.

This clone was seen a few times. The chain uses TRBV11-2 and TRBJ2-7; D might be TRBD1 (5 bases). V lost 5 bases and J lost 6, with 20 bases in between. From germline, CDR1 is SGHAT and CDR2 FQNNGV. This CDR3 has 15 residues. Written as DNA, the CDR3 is TGTGCCAGCAGCCCGGCAGGGTCGAGAGGAGTCGAGCAGTACTTC. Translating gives CASSPAGSRGVEQYF.